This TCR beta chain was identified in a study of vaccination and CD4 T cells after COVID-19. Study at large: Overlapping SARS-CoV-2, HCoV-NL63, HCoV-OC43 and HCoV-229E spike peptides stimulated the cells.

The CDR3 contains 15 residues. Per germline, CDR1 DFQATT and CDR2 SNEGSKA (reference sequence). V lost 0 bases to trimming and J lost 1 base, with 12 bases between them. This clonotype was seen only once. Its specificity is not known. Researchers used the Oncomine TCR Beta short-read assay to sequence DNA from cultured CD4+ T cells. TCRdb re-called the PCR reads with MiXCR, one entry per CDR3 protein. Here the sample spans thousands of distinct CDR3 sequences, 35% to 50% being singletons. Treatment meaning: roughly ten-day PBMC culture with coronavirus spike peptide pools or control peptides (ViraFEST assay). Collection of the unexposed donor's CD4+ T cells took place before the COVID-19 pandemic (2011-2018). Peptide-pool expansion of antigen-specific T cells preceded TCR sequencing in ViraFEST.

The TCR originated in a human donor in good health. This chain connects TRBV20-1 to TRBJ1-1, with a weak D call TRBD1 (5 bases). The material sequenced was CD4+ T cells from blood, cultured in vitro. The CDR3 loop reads CSAREPFRANTEAFF. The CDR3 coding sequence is TGCAGTGCTAGAGAGCCCTTCAGGGCGAACACTGAAGCTTTCTTT.